This T cell receptor beta chain is drawn from a study of blood T cell repertoires in COVID-19. Germline loops: CDR1 SGHVS, CDR2 FQNEAQ. The CDR3 sequence is 14 residues long. Trimming cost V 4 bases and J 5 bases; bases outside gene matches: 3. Produced via immunoSEQ multiplex PCR; TCRdb's table is partial and in-frame only. The sample has fewer than 200,000 clones, roughly 85% seen once. This clone appeared a few times. This TCR derives from a woman between 70 and 85 years old in a cohort exposed to, infected with or recovered from COVID-19 (not recorded which). The chain joins TRBV7-8 to TRBJ1-5; 9 bases agree with TRBD1. Sequencing was done on a sample of PBMCs or T cells enriched from blood (not recorded which). This CDR3 reads CASSSGQGDQPQHF. The CDR3 DNA follows: TGTGCCAGCAGCTCGGGACAGGGAGATCAGCCCCAGCATTTT.